The T cell receptor beta chain under discussion was sequenced for a study of blood T cell repertoires in COVID-19. Overall study context: The United States, Italy and Spain provided the acute and convalescent COVID-19 samples.

This clone was recorded once. CDR1 and CDR2 from the germline V gene are SNHLY and FYNNEI. V gave up 7 bases and J gave up 1 base, with 8 bases separating them. The CDR3 extends over 14 amino acids. Generated by immunoSEQ multiplex PCR, the TCRdb table keeps only in-frame clones and is missing some. The sample lists 120,000 to 150,000 clones, roughly 86% seen once, with 15% in the top ten. The rearrangement links TRBV2 to TRBJ2-6, with D maybe TRBD2 (5 bases). The sequence was collected from a human donor with acute or convalescent COVID-19. The donor label of this sample is uncertain. The source material was peripheral blood. The CDR3 nucleotides read TGTGCCAGCAATCGGGATTCTGGGGCCAACGTCCTGACTTTC. Translation gives CASNRDSGANVLTF.